These 23 T cell receptor beta chains came from one sample sequenced in a study of blood T cell repertoires in COVID-19. Profiling relied on immunoSEQ multiplex PCR, and the TCRdb table lists in-frame clones only, not all of them. The table includes over 85,000 clones, 87% detected once. Sequencing was done on a sample of peripheral blood. Receptors originate from a human donor with acute or convalescent COVID-19. The donor label of this sample is uncertain.

The chain carries TRBV7-2 and TRBJ2-2; 9 positions match TRBD2. Germline loops: CDR1 SGHTA, CDR2 FQGNSA. V shed 4 bases and J 6 bases; nucleotides not matched to a gene: 6. The CDR3 sequence is 15 residues long. The DNA for the CDR3 is TGTGCCAGCAGCTCCAGAGGGACTAGCCCCGGGGAGCTGTTTTTT. Amino acid sequence: CASSSRGTSPGELFF.

This clone is a singleton in its sample. The gene calls are TRBV7-3 and TRBJ1-6; D not resolved. The CDR3 length is 14 residues. Germline V gene data show CDR1 as SGHTA and CDR2 as FQGTGA. Trimming left V 2 bases short and J 7 bases short, with 9 bases between. In DNA, the CDR3 is TGTGCCAGCAGCTTAGACGGGATCAATTCACCCCTCCACTTT. It codes for CASSLDGINSPLHF.

The V gene is TRBV5-1, the J gene TRBJ2-1, with 9 positions matching TRBD1. Germline V gives CDR1 SGHRS, CDR2 YFSETQ. The CDR3 is made up of 13 amino acids. Germline trimming cut 4 bases from V and 6 bases from J; bases unmatched to any gene: 2. In DNA form, the CDR3 reads TGCGCCAGCAGCCCGGACAGGGGCAATGAGCAGTTCTTC. This codes for CASSPDRGNEQFF.

This clone has just a few counts. This chain connects TRBV29-1 to TRBJ2-7, with D perhaps TRBD1 (5 bases). Looked up from germline, CDR1 is SQVTM and CDR2 is ANQGSEA. V was clipped by 4 bases and J by 3 bases, with 7 bases between them. The CDR3 is 11 residues long. CDR3 residues: CSVGQSYEQYF. The CDR3 DNA follows: TGCAGCGTTGGACAGAGCTACGAGCAGTACTTC.

The V call is TRBV3-1 (or the pseudogene TRBV3-2), the J call TRBJ1-1, with D maybe TRBD1 (5 bases). This CDR3 spans 15 amino acids. CDR1 is LGHDT, CDR2 YNNKEL, per germline (reference sequence). The V end lost 4 bases, the J end lost 5 bases, and 17 bases lay between the germline ends. In DNA form, the CDR3 reads TGTGCCAGCAGCCTGGGGAGGGGATCCTCAACTGAAGCTTTCTTT. Translating it yields CASSLGRGSSTEAFF.

This chain joins TRBV9 and TRBJ1-2; D gene unclear. CDR1 is SGDLS and CDR2 is YYNGEE in the germline V gene. The CDR3 spans 11 residues. V lost 3 bases to trimming and J lost 7 bases, with 7 bases between them. As DNA, the CDR3 is TGTGCCAGCAGCGCCCTAGGTGGCTACACCTTC. Its protein is CASSALGGYTF.

This chain uses TRBV3-1 (or the pseudogene TRBV3-2) with TRBJ2-6; D is undetermined. The CDR3 runs 15 residues. Germline-derived CDR1 and CDR2 are LGHDT and YNNKEL (reference sequence). V gave up 5 bases and J gave up 0 bases, with 8 bases separating them. The CDR3 protein is CASSSESSGANVLTF. Written as DNA, the CDR3 is TGTGCCAGCAGCAGCGAGAGCTCTGGGGCCAACGTCCTGACTTTC.

The rearrangement links TRBV10-1 to TRBJ2-7; a weak D match, TRBD2 (6 bases). The CDR3 runs 13 residues. The V gene's germline CDR1 is WNHNN and CDR2 SYGVQD (reference sequence). Deletions cut 0 bases from V and 7 bases from J, with 10 bases between. The CDR3 sequence: CASSESGGGEQYF. The CDR3 DNA follows: TGCGCCAGCAGTGAGTCGGGCGGAGGGGAGCAGTACTTC.

The chain links TRBV9 to TRBJ2-5; TRBD2 aligns across 12 bases. V trimming: 2 bases; J trimming: 5 bases; junction bases outside the gene matches: 1. The germline CDR1 and CDR2 sequences are SGDLS and YYNGEE. The CDR3 contains 14 residues. This CDR3 reads CASSVGTSGETQYF. CDR3 DNA sequence: TGTGCCAGCAGCGTCGGGACTAGCGGGGAGACCCAGTACTTC.

This clone was found a few times. The V and J genes are TRBV9 and TRBJ1-1; D remains unclear. The length of the CDR3 is 15 residues. V lost 0 bases to trimming and J lost 4 bases, with 13 bases between them. Germline V lookup: CDR1 SGDLS, CDR2 YYNGEE. The CDR3 bases are TGTGCCAGCAGCGTAGCTATGGGCGCGTCCACTGAAGCTTTCTTT. It is translated as CASSVAMGASTEAFF.

This chain joins TRBV11-2 and TRBJ2-2; TRBD1 aligns across 7 bases. The V gene end was trimmed by 5 bases and the J gene end by 5 bases; junction bases not matched to a gene: 8. Per germline, CDR1 SGHAT and CDR2 FQNNGV. The length of the CDR3 is 15 residues. This chain's CDR3 is CASSPTTGNTGELFF. The DNA of the CDR3 is TGTGCCAGCAGCCCCACGACAGGGAATACCGGGGAGCTGTTTTTT. The full variable domain, completed using reference TRBV11-2 and TRBJ2-2, is EAGVAQSPRYKIIEKRQSVAFWCNPISGHATLYWYQQILGQGPKLLIQFQNNGVVDDSQLPKDRFSAERLKGVDSTLKIQPAKLEDSAVYLCASSPTTGNTGELFFGEGSRLTVL.

This CDR3 is CASSRGDSVVAEQYF. The CDR3 nucleotides are TGTGCCAGCAGCCGAGGCGATTCAGTGGTGGCCGAGCAGTACTTC. The V and J genes are TRBV11-2 and TRBJ2-7; no reliable D call. This CDR3 comprises 15 residues. CDR1 is SGHAT, CDR2 FQNNGV, per germline. With 5 bases removed from V and 6 bases from J, the gap between germline ends came to 20 bases.

The chain recombines TRBV21-1 with TRBJ2-7; the D call in the table, TRBD1, was not verified against the DNA. TRBV21-1 is tagged as a pseudogene. The CDR3 sequence is 19 residues long. The CDR3 spells CASSPFWGQGELKGYEQYF. The CDR3 DNA is TGTGCCAGCAGTCCCTTTTGGGGACAGGGAGAATTAAAGGGCTACGAGCAGTACTTC.

In this sample, this clone turned up once. The chain links TRBV4-1 to TRBJ2-1; possibly TRBD1 for D (5 bases). Germline assignment: CDR1 MGHRA and CDR2 YSYEKL. V was cut by 4 bases and J by 4 bases, with 26 bases left in between. CDR3 length equals 19 residues. The CDR3 sequence is CASSLRIELQAHMYNEQFF. CDR3 nucleotide sequence: TGCGCCAGCAGCCTGAGGATTGAATTACAGGCCCATATGTACAATGAGCAGTTCTTC.

This clone was observed a few times. The rearrangement links TRBV5-1 to TRBJ2-2; perhaps TRBD1 as D (6 bases). Germline CDR1 and CDR2: SGHRS and YFSETQ. The CDR3 is 15 residues long. V gave up 1 base and J gave up 6 bases, with 13 bases separating them. DNA of the CDR3: TGCGCCAGCAGCTTGAGGACAGCTGACGCCGGGGAGCTGTTTTTT. Its translation is CASSLRTADAGELFF. Full variable domain (outside the CDR3, taken from reference TRBV5-1 and TRBJ2-2): KAGVTQTPRYLIKTRGQQVTLSCSPISGHRSVSWYQQTPGQGLQFLFEYFSETQRNKGNFPGRFSGRQFSNSRSEMNVSTLELGDSALYLCASSLRTADAGELFFGEGSRLTVL.

The CDR3 loop is CASSLWQRDGSSYEQYF. The CDR3 nucleotides read TGTGCCAGCAGTTTATGGCAACGGGACGGGAGCTCCTACGAGCAGTACTTC. The chain is built from TRBV28 and TRBJ2-7; D is perhaps TRBD2 (6 bases). Germline loops: CDR1 MDHEN, CDR2 SYDVKM. V lost 0 bases and J lost 0, with 15 bases in between. The CDR3 sequence is 17 residues long.

J is TRBJ1-1 and V is TRBV7-3; D is perhaps TRBD1 (6 bases). Trimming removed 6 bases at V and 2 bases at J, with 13 bases between. CDR3 length: 14 residues. Germline V lookup: CDR1 SGHTA, CDR2 FQGTGA. CDR3 bases: TGTGCCAGCAGGCAGGGGTCAGGAAACACTGAAGCTTTCTTT. This encodes CASRQGSGNTEAFF. Together with reference TRBV7-3 and TRBJ1-1, the CDR3 gives the full variable domain: GAGVSQTPSNKVTEKGKYVELRCDPISGHTALYWYRQSLGQGPEFLIYFQGTGAADDSGLPNDRFFAVRPEGSVSTLKIQRTERGDSAVYLCASRQGSGNTEAFFGQGTRLTVV.

The rearrangement joins TRBV29-1 to TRBJ1-4, with 9 bases identical to TRBD1. Germline CDR1 SQVTM, CDR2 ANQGSEA. CDR3 length: 15 amino acids. Trimming removed 4 bases from V and 3 bases from J; junction bases left unmatched: 6. CDR3 bases: TGCAGCGTTGGGGACAGGGTTACAGCTAATGAAAAACTGTTTTTT. This encodes CSVGDRVTANEKLFF. Combining the CDR3 with reference TRBV29-1 and TRBJ1-4 gives the whole variable domain SAVISQKPSRDICQRGTSLTIQCQVDSQVTMMFWYRQQPGQSLTLIATANQGSEATYESGFVIDKFPISRPNLTFSTLTVSNMSPEDSSIYLCSVGDRVTANEKLFFGSGTQLSVL.

The chain recombines TRBV19 with TRBJ2-4, with a weak D call TRBD2 (6 bases). Germline CDR1 reads LNHDA; CDR2 reads SQIVND (reference sequence). The CDR3 is 21 amino acids. V was clipped by 4 bases and J by 8 bases, with 36 bases between them. CDR3 residues: CASSSPGTVWKVPFGGDIQYF. The CDR3 region has the DNA TGTGCCAGTAGTAGCCCCGGGACTGTGTGGAAAGTTCCTTTTGGGGGAGACATTCAGTACTTC.

The chain uses TRBV18 and TRBJ2-3; 10 bases line up with TRBD1. Germline V gene sequence: CDR1 KGHSH, CDR2 LQKENI. The CDR3 has 17 amino acids. V lost 1 base, J lost 5 bases, and 9 bases stayed unmatched. Here the CDR3 reads CASSPLSDRGQGDTQYF. CDR3 DNA: TGTGCCAGCTCACCACTATCCGACAGGGGGCAGGGAGATACGCAGTATTTT.

V is TRBV7-2 and J is TRBJ1-4; D remains unclear. Germline assignment: CDR1 SGHTA and CDR2 FQGNSA. This CDR3 is built from 11 residues. V lost 5 bases to trimming and J lost 4 bases, with 2 bases between them. This chain's CDR3 is CASSLNEKLFF. CDR3 sequence (DNA): TGTGCCAGCAGCCTTAATGAAAAACTGTTTTTT.

This chain joins TRBV7-3 and TRBJ1-2, with 9 bases lining up with TRBD1. The length of the CDR3 is 13 residues. The germline CDR1 and CDR2 sequences are SGHTA and FQGTGA. Trimming took 4 bases from V and 4 from J; bases not matched to a gene: 1. The CDR3 loop is CASSSGQGYGYTF. CDR3 coding DNA: TGTGCCAGCAGCTCGGGACAGGGCTATGGCTACACCTTC.

The V gene is TRBV28, the J gene TRBJ1-6; a possible D gene is TRBD1 (5 bases). The CDR3 length is 14 residues. Looked up from germline, CDR1 is MDHEN and CDR2 is SYDVKM. Trimming removed 3 bases from V and 14 bases from J, with 17 bases in between. This CDR3 reads CASSLGPQRQSLHF. As DNA, the CDR3 is TGTGCCAGCAGTTTGGGCCCACAAAGACAGTCCCTCCACTTT.